This T cell receptor beta chain appears in the sequencing data of a study of T cell responses to AZD1222 COVID-19 vaccine. Sequencing was performed with immunoSEQ multiplex PCR; in TCRdb, only in-frame clones are kept and a portion is missing. Found here are around 120,000 clones, roughly 90% of them singletons; the top ten hold roughly 1.1%. This CDR3 contains 15 residues. The germline V gene encodes CDR1 SGDLS and CDR2 YYNGEE. The V gene lost 2 bases and the J gene lost 2 bases, with 10 bases spanning the gap. Findings and limits, study-wide: Targets within unmutated variant regions were reportedly found for nearly half of spike-specific TCRs.

Turning to this clone: Its cognate antigen is unknown.

This chain joins TRBV9 and TRBJ2-2, with D possibly being TRBD1 (5 bases). The sequence was collected from an adult in good health. The sample was peripheral blood, taken on day 0 of AZD1222 vaccination. The CDR3 DNA is TGTGCCAGCAGCGTGGACACACACAACACCGGGGAGCTGTTTTTT. Its protein product is CASSVDTHNTGELFF.